Below are 13 T cell receptor beta chains sequenced from a single sample in a study of T cell repertoires in cytomegalovirus infection. These receptors lack a known antigen. TCRdb independently ran MiXCR on the reads; one entry per CDR3 protein. The sample records about 400,000 distinct CDR3 sequences, roughly a third being singletons. This material consisted of cultured PBMCs, taken from culture after CMV antigen stimulation. The receptor source for this set is a human donor in good health (CMV status not recorded). Some clones in this sample may be carry-over from other donors' samples.

This clonotype turned up a few times. This chain uses TRBV3-1 with TRBJ2-7, with TRBD2 matching over 10 bases. CDR3 length: 14 residues. CDR1 is LGHDT and CDR2 is YNNKEL in the germline V gene (reference sequence). V gave up 5 bases and J gave up 6 bases; unmatched junction bases: 7. CDR3 sequence: CASSSGTSAGEQYF. The CDR3 region has the DNA TGTGCCAGCAGCTCCGGGACTAGCGCGGGCGAGCAGTACTTC.

The V call is TRBV4-3, the J call TRBJ1-1, with a weak D call TRBD1 (5 bases). Trimming removed 0 bases from V and 5 bases from J, with 22 bases in between. The CDR3 extends over 18 amino acids. Looked up from germline, CDR1 is LGHNA and CDR2 is YSLEER. The CDR3 protein is CASSQDRRTAGGGTEAFF. CDR3 coding DNA: TGCGCCAGCAGCCAAGATCGCCGGACGGCCGGCGGGGGGACTGAAGCTTTCTTT.

The gene calls are TRBV27 and TRBJ2-1; no clear D gene. The CDR3 totals 13 residues. Trimming shortened V by 0 bases and J by 9 bases, and 9 bases separated the two germline ends. CDR1 MNHEY and CDR2 SMNVEV come from the germline V gene (reference sequence). The DNA of the CDR3 is TGTGCCAGCAGTTTATCTCCGCTCATTGAGCAGTTCTTC. This sequence encodes CASSLSPLIEQFF.

V and J are TRBV7-9 and TRBJ2-1; 13 bases align to TRBD2. With 5 bases clipped from V and 8 bases from J, the junction kept 6 bases outside the gene matches. Germline CDR1 reads SEHNR; CDR2 reads FQNEAQ (reference sequence). The CDR3 spans 15 residues. CDR3 nucleotides: TGTGCCAGCAGCCACACTAGCGGGAGGGCGGATGAGCAGTTCTTC. Amino acids: CASSHTSGRADEQFF.

The CDR3 reads CASRLAPQGRIGQPQHF. The CDR3 DNA is TGTGCCAGCAGGCTAGCCCCCCAGGGGAGGATTGGTCAGCCCCAGCATTTT. V usage is TRBV7-4 and J usage is TRBJ1-5, with a tentative D call TRBD1 (6 bases). V was trimmed by 6 bases and J by 6 bases, leaving 24 bases between them. This CDR3 has 17 amino acids. Germline-derived CDR1 and CDR2 are SGHVT and SQSDAQ.

The chain employs TRBV4-3 and TRBJ1-6; a weak D match, TRBD1 (5 bases). This CDR3 is built from 16 residues. Germline V gene lookup returns CDR1 LGHNA and CDR2 YSLEER. V shed 1 base and J shed 9 bases, with 16 bases lying between them. The CDR3 region is CASSQGVTGGISPLHF. As DNA, the CDR3 is TGCGCCAGCAGCCAAGGTGTCACGGGGGGTATTTCACCCCTCCACTTT.

This clonotype was seen many times. The chain combines TRBV7-2 with TRBJ1-3; D gene uncertain. Germline V lookup: CDR1 SGHTA, CDR2 FQGNSA. This CDR3 has 14 residues. The ends were cut back, 4 bases at V and 4 bases at J, with 11 bases in the middle. The CDR3 region is CASSSWILGNTIYF. The CDR3 DNA sequence: TGTGCCAGCAGCTCCTGGATACTCGGAAACACCATATATTTT.

This clonotype was detected only a few times. The rearrangement links TRBV20-1 to TRBJ2-3; either TRBD1 or TRBD2 may supply D (5 bases each). V lost 5 bases and J 1 base, leaving 19 bases between the germline ends. Germline CDR1 reads DFQATT; CDR2 reads SNEGSKA (reference sequence). There are 16 residues in the CDR3. In DNA, the CDR3 is TGCAGTGCTGGGGCACGCGGAGGAAAACGCACAGATACGCAGTATTTT. Translated: CSAGARGGKRTDTQYF.

This clonotype occurred a few times. This chain links TRBV11-3 with TRBJ2-2, with 12 bases identical to TRBD2. J was trimmed by 6 bases and V by 4 bases; bases with no gene match: 9. CDR3 length: 17 residues. Looked up from germline, CDR1 is SGHNT and CDR2 is YENEEA. As DNA, the CDR3 is TGTGCCAGCAGCTCTCCTAGCGGGAGGGAAATGGCCGGGGAGCTGTTTTTT. It encodes CASSSPSGREMAGELFF.

The chain couples TRBV5-1 to TRBJ1-1; 7 positions agree with TRBD1. The germline V gene encodes CDR1 SGHRS and CDR2 YFSETQ. This CDR3 comprises 15 residues. Losses at the gene ends were 4 bases for V and 4 bases for J; bases not matched to a gene: 10. Written as DNA, the CDR3 is TGCGCCAGCAGCCCACCTCGACAGGGCGGCACTGAAGCTTTCTTT. This translates into CASSPPRQGGTEAFF.

This chain links TRBV11-1 with TRBJ2-5; D possibly corresponds to TRBD2 (6 bases). V was pared by 0 bases and J by 3 bases, with 17 bases between. The CDR3 runs to 17 residues. Germline values: CDR1 SGHAT, CDR2 FQDESV (reference sequence). CDR3 nucleotides: TGTGCCAGCAGCTTAGCGAATGGGCGGGACGCAGAAGAGACCCAGTACTTC. As protein: CASSLANGRDAEETQYF.

This clonotype was seen ten or more times. The chain couples TRBV7-2 to TRBJ2-3; the D is unclear. The CDR3 runs 15 residues. The germline CDR1 and CDR2 sequences are SGHTA and FQGNSA. Trimming removed 5 bases at V and 1 base at J, with 13 bases between. CDR3 nucleotide sequence: TGTGCCAGCAGCCAGACCGGTCCGGGCACAGATACGCAGTATTTT. It specifies CASSQTGPGTDTQYF. The entire variable domain, with the rest obtained from reference TRBV7-2 and TRBJ2-3, is as follows: GAGVSQSPSNKVTEKGKDVELRCDPISGHTALYWYRQSLGQGLEFLIYFQGNSAPDKSGLPSDRFSAERTGGSVSTLTIQRTQQEDSAVYLCASSQTGPGTDTQYFGPGTRLTVL.

This clonotype was counted once. The chain has TRBV6-1 and TRBJ2-7, with TRBD1 as a possible D gene (6 bases). CDR3 length equals 14 residues. V lost 6 bases, J lost 4 bases, and 16 bases lay in between. From germline, CDR1 is MNHNS and CDR2 SASEGT. The CDR3 nucleotides read TGTGCCAGCAGCCGGGACACCACTCTTTACGAGCAGTACGTC. It yields the protein CASSRDTTLYEQYV.